The 6 T cell receptor beta chains listed next were all sequenced from one sample in a study of response to subunit inactivated influenza vaccine. MiXCR, run by TCRdb on the RT-PCR reads, gives a single entry per CDR3 protein. This table holds 560,000 or so distinct CDR3 sequences, about 7.6% found once. The material was PBMCs from blood, obtained around 25 months after vaccination. These receptors all stem from a man between 50 and 75 years old who received an inactivated influenza vaccine.

The chain joins TRBV29-1 to TRBJ2-7; 9 nucleotides line up with TRBD1. There are 15 residues in the CDR3. Looked up from germline, CDR1 is SQVTM and CDR2 is ANQGSEA. V was clipped by 5 bases and J by 2 bases; unmatched bases: 10. The CDR3, as DNA: TGCAGCGTTACTCCCCGGGACAGGGAGACCTACGAGCAGTACTTC. Its protein product is CSVTPRDRETYEQYF.

This clonotype was seen many times. The chain links TRBV21-1 to TRBJ2-2. TRBV21-1 is shown as a pseudogene. The CDR3 has 15 amino acids. This chain's CDR3 is CASSKDPSNTGELFF. The CDR3 nucleotides are TGTGCCAGCAGCAAAGATCCATCGAACACCGGGGAGCTGTTTTTT.

This clonotype has only a few counts. The CDR3 protein is CASRVPGQGAGANVLTF. The CDR3 nucleotides read TGTGCCAGCAGGGTCCCGGGACAGGGGGCTGGGGCCAACGTCCTGACTTTC. The V gene is TRBV28, the J gene TRBJ2-6; 11 bases match TRBD1. The CDR3 extends over 17 amino acids. The ends lost 6 bases at V and 2 bases at J; junction bases unmatched: 6. Germline V gives CDR1 MDHEN, CDR2 SYDVKM.

This clonotype was seen a few times. The chain recombines TRBV7-6 with TRBJ1-6, with D hard to call. V dropped 5 bases and J dropped 0 bases, with 14 bases sitting between them. CDR3 length: 17 amino acids. Germline lookup yields CDR1 SGHVS and CDR2 FNYEAQ. Written as DNA, the CDR3 is TGTGCCAGCAGCCCCGAGACCCGTAGCTCCTATAATTCACCCCTCCACTTT. Translating gives CASSPETRSSYNSPLHF.

This clonotype showed up many times. V is TRBV10-3 and J is TRBJ2-5; no clear D. The CDR3 runs 14 residues. The V and J ends lost 6 bases and 5 bases respectively, with 16 bases between them. CDR1 is ENHRY and CDR2 is SYGVKD in the germline V gene. CDR3 bases: TGTGCCATCAGGCCGGCTAGTGGTGGGGAGACCCAGTACTTC. This translates into CAIRPASGGETQYF.

This rearrangement joins TRBV20-1 to TRBJ1-5; no clear D. There are 17 residues in the CDR3. Germline V CDR1 and CDR2: DFQATT, SNEGSKA (reference sequence). V was clipped by 1 base and J by 4 bases, with 20 bases between them. CDR3: CSARVSGPSPRNQPQHF. CDR3 DNA sequence: TGCAGTGCTAGAGTCTCAGGACCCTCTCCCCGGAATCAGCCCCAGCATTTT.